This is a list of T cell receptor beta chains from one sample in a study of early T cells in non-severe SARS-CoV-2 infection. TCRdb independently ran MiXCR on the 5' RACE reads; one entry per CDR3 protein. The sample yields some 27,000 distinct CDR3 sequences, roughly 5.7% seen once. Sequences were obtained from whole blood. The receptors shown here come from an adult who was a healthcare worker with PCR-confirmed SARS-CoV-2 infection or an uninfected control (not recorded which). Each CDR3 is given with its conserved first and last residue. The D gene is left open where the match is weak. Expanded clones get a size class; other rows say once, few or many, or leave the size out.

len	d_gene	v_gene	j_gene	abundance	CDR3aa	CDR3nt
15	-	TRBV2	TRBJ2-7	many	CASRTGRSVTYEQYF	TGTGCCAGCAGGACGGGCCGCTCCGTAACCTACGAGCAGTACTTC
13	-	TRBV20-1	TRBJ2-3	medium-sized	CSAPGSGTDTQYF	TGCAGTGCTCCCGGATCCGGCACAGATACGCAGTATTTT
13	-	TRBV10-3	TRBJ1-1	medium-sized	CAISEGRGLEAFF	TGTGCCATCAGTGAGGGGCGAGGCCTTGAAGCTTTCTTT
13	-	TRBV12-3/TRBV12-4	TRBJ1-3	many	CASSSEGRNTIYF	TGTGCCAGCAGTTCCGAGGGGCGGAACACCATATATTTT
16	-	TRBV20-1	TRBJ1-4	few	CSASDRPKAANEKLFF	TGCAGTGCTAGCGACAGGCCAAAAGCGGCTAATGAAAAACTGTTTTTT
14	TRBD1	TRBV7-2	TRBJ1-1	many	CASSPRDSLTEAFF	TGTGCCAGCAGCCCCAGGGACAGTCTCACTGAAGCTTTCTTT
15	-	TRBV10-3	TRBJ2-5	many	CAISESRRGQETQYF	TGTGCCATCAGTGAGTCGAGGAGGGGGCAGGAGACCCAGTACTTC
16	-	TRBV6-4	TRBJ1-1	many	CASSPHPAGGGTEAFF	TGTGCCAGCAGTCCCCACCCTGCAGGAGGGGGCACTGAAGCTTTCTTT
16	TRBD1	TRBV11-2	TRBJ1-4	few	CASSWDRGRSNEKLFF	TGTGCCAGCAGCTGGGACAGGGGGCGATCTAATGAAAAACTGTTTTTT
15	TRBD2	TRBV7-3	TRBJ2-1	few	CASSLTSGSDSEQFF	TGTGCCAGCAGCCTGACTAGCGGGAGCGATAGTGAGCAGTTCTTC
16	TRBD2	TRBV11-3	TRBJ2-3	few	CASSRLAGVVADTQYF	TGTGCCAGCAGCCGTTTGGCGGGAGTCGTGGCGGATACGCAGTATTTT
14	-	TRBV12-3/TRBV12-4	TRBJ2-2	-	CASSPMMSTGELFF	TGTGCCAGCAGCCCTATGATGTCCACCGGGGAGCTGTTTTTT
15	TRBD2	TRBV9	TRBJ2-5	-	CASSGSGGAWETQYF	TGTGCCAGCAGCGGTAGCGGGGGGGCCTGGGAGACCCAGTACTTC
15	TRBD2	TRBV6-2/TRBV6-3	TRBJ2-3	-	CASSSPPTSVDTQYF	TGTGCCAGCAGTTCCCCCCCGACTAGCGTGGATACGCAGTATTTT
15	-	TRBV12-3/TRBV12-4	TRBJ1-1	many	CASSWGDQLNTEAFF	TGTGCCAGCAGTTGGGGCGATCAGCTGAACACTGAAGCTTTCTTT
16	TRBD2	TRBV20-1	TRBJ2-3	many	CSASQLAGGLTDTQYF	TGCAGTGCTAGTCAATTAGCGGGGGGGCTCACAGATACGCAGTATTTT
15	TRBD2	TRBV5-6	TRBJ2-1	many	CASSRGLAGYNEQFF	TGTGCCAGCAGCCGCGGACTAGCGGGCTACAATGAGCAGTTCTTC
16	-	TRBV27	TRBJ2-1	many	CASSLLGFLSYNEQFF	TGTGCCAGCAGTTTACTTGGTTTTCTCTCCTACAATGAGCAGTTCTTC
15	-	TRBV5-1	TRBJ2-2	many	CASSLRARRGGELFF	TGCGCCAGCAGCCTCAGGGCAAGAAGGGGCGGGGAGCTGTTTTTT
11	-	TRBV29-1	TRBJ1-2	many	CSVAGNYGYTF	TGCAGCGTTGCCGGCAACTATGGCTACACCTTC
15	-	TRBV6-2/TRBV6-3	TRBJ2-7	many	CASSYSYRVDYEQYF	TGTGCCAGCAGTTACAGTTACAGGGTTGACTACGAGCAGTACTTC
14	-	TRBV15	TRBJ1-6	-	CATSRMGLMAPLHF	TGTGCCACCAGCAGGATGGGCCTGATGGCACCCCTCCACTTT
14	TRBD2	TRBV6-4	TRBJ2-3	many	CASSAAGGSDTQYF	TGTGCCAGCAGTGCAGCGGGAGGGTCGGATACGCAGTATTTT
15	-	TRBV13	TRBJ1-1	many	CASSPNARTNTEAFF	TGTGCCAGCAGCCCCAACGCCCGAACAAACACTGAAGCTTTCTTT